The 5 T cell receptor beta chains reported below all come from one sample, sequenced in a study of vaccination and CD4 T cells after COVID-19. This sample's treatment: roughly 10-day PBMC culture with coronavirus spike peptide pools or control peptides (ViraFEST assay). Cultured CD4+ T-cell DNA underwent Oncomine TCR Beta short-read sequencing. TCRdb itself ran the PCR reads through MiXCR, one entry per CDR3 protein. Of around 5,500 distinct CDR3 sequences detected, 71% appear once; the ten largest clones hold around 20%. Their specific antigens are unknown. Sequenced material: CD4+ T cells from blood, cultured in vitro. These receptors came from a human donor who had recovered from COVID-19.

This clonotype was seen a few times. V and J are TRBV5-1 and TRBJ2-5; D is perhaps TRBD1 or TRBD2 (5 bases each). This CDR3 has 14 amino acids. Germline V gene lookup returns CDR1 SGHRS and CDR2 YFSETQ. V was pared by 2 bases and J by 5 bases, with 13 bases between. The CDR3 DNA reads as TGCGCCAGCAGCTTCACGGGGCCCGGGGAGACCCAGTACTTC. Translation gives CASSFTGPGETQYF. Supplemented by reference TRBV5-1 and TRBJ2-5, the full variable domain reads KAGVTQTPRYLIKTRGQQVTLSCSPISGHRSVSWYQQTPGQGLQFLFEYFSETQRNKGNFPGRFSGRQFSNSRSEMNVSTLELGDSALYLCASSFTGPGETQYFGPGTRLLVL.

The table lists this clonotype with a few counts. The V call is TRBV2, the J call TRBJ2-3; a weak D match, TRBD2 (7 bases). There are 17 residues in the CDR3. Germline lookup yields CDR1 SNHLY and CDR2 FYNNEI. V lost 7 bases and J 2 bases, leaving 22 bases between the germline ends. CDR3 sequence reads: CASKVLWRGGYTDTQYF. CDR3 DNA: TGTGCCAGCAAGGTTTTATGGAGGGGGGGTTACACAGATACGCAGTATTTT.

The chain couples TRBV7-9 to TRBJ1-2; maybe TRBD1 (5 bases). CDR1 is SEHNR and CDR2 is FQNEAQ in the germline V gene (reference sequence). The CDR3 is made up of 14 amino acids. Trimming stripped 5 bases from V and 5 bases from J, with 15 bases between. CDR3: CASSPRTLPYGYTF. CDR3 nucleotides: TGTGCCAGCAGCCCACGGACATTGCCTTATGGCTACACCTTC.

This clonotype appeared a single time. J is TRBJ2-1 and V is TRBV7-8, with 8 bases that match TRBD2. This CDR3 comprises 16 residues. V shed 6 bases and J 4 bases; nucleotides not matched to a gene: 11. Looked up from germline, CDR1 is SGHVS and CDR2 is FQNEAQ. CDR3 region: CASSYLTGTRYNEQFF. Written as DNA, the CDR3 is TGTGCCAGCAGTTATTTGACCGGGACTAGATACAATGAGCAGTTCTTC.

The genes are TRBV20-1 and TRBJ2-5; 7 nucleotides match TRBD2. The CDR3 consists of 16 residues. The junction had 12 bases not matched to a gene; V was cut back by 0 bases and J by 5 bases. Germline lookup yields CDR1 DFQATT and CDR2 SNEGSKA (reference sequence). CDR3 in amino acids: CSARDAGVAVSETQYF. As DNA, the CDR3 is TGCAGTGCTAGAGATGCGGGAGTGGCTGTTAGCGAGACCCAGTACTTC.